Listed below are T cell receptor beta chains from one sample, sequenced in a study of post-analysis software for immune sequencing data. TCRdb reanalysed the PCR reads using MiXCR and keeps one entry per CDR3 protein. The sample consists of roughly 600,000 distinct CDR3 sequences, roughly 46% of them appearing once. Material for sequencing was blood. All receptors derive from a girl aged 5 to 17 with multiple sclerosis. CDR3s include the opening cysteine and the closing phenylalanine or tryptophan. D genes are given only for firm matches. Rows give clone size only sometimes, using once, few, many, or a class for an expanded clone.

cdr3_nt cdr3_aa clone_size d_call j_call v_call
TGTGCCAGCAGCTCGACACACCGATTGGACAATGAGCAGTTCTTC CASSSTHRLDNEQFF few - TRBJ2-1 TRBV5-5
TGTGCCAGCAGGAAGGGGGCTAGTAATGAAAAACTGTATTTT CASRKGASNEKLYF - TRBD1 TRBJ2-3 TRBV12-3/TRBV12-4
TGTGCCAGCAGTGCGGTCAGTGAAAAACTGTTTTTT CASSAVSEKLFF - - TRBJ1-4 TRBV12-3/TRBV12-4
TGTGCCAGCAGCAAACCCCAGGGACAGCACAATGAGCAGTTCTTC CASSKPQGQHNEQFF - - TRBJ2-1 TRBV21-1
TGTGCCAGCAGTTCCGGGACAGGGGGCGAGGGAAACACCATATATTTT CASSSGTGGEGNTIYF - TRBD1 TRBJ1-3 TRBV27
TGTGCCAGCAGTAATGGAGGACCCAATGCAGTTGAGCAGTTCTTC CASSNGGPNAVEQFF - - TRBJ2-1 TRBV12-3/TRBV12-4
TGTGCCAGCAGACCGGCGGGGCGGGACATGCAAGAGACCCAGTACTTC CASRPAGRDMQETQYF - - TRBJ2-5 TRBV7-9
TGTGCCAGCAGCTTGGGGCCCCGGGACAGGGGGCTGAATGAGCAGTTCTTC CASSLGPRDRGLNEQFF - TRBD1 TRBJ2-1 TRBV7-9
TGTGCCATAGGGACAGCGAAAGGTAACAACTATGGCTACACCTTC CAIGTAKGNNYGYTF - TRBD1 TRBJ1-2 TRBV30
TGTGCCAGCAGCTTGGCGCCTAGCGGGGGGAACGAGCAGTACTTC CASSLAPSGGNEQYF - TRBD2 TRBJ2-7 TRBV5-6
TGTGCCAGCGGCCCTGGGACAGAGAACACTGAAGCTTTCTTT CASGPGTENTEAFF - TRBD1 TRBJ1-1 TRBV13
TGTGCCAGCAGTTTACCGTACACTGAAGCTTTCTTT CASSLPYTEAFF few - TRBJ1-1 TRBV12-3/TRBV12-4
TGTGCCAGCTCAGAGGGCCCTCGTGACATTCAGTACTTC CASSEGPRDIQYF - - TRBJ2-4 TRBV18
TGTGCCAGCAGTCCGGTTCTCCTGAGGCCGGGACTATGGACAGATACGCAGTATTTT CASSPVLLRPGLWTDTQYF - TRBD2 TRBJ2-3 TRBV12-3/TRBV12-4
TGTGCCAGCAGTTTTGCCAAGGGGAATAATTCACCCCTCCACTTT CASSFAKGNNSPLHF few - TRBJ1-6 TRBV7-8
TGTGCCAGTAGCTCTCGTTTCAGGGGCTACAATGAGCAGTTCTTC CASSSRFRGYNEQFF - - TRBJ2-1 TRBV7-6
TGCAGCGTTCAAGGGGGCAGGGAGTCCTATGGCTACACCTTC CSVQGGRESYGYTF - TRBD1 TRBJ1-2 TRBV29-1
TGTGCCAGCAGCCAAGCCCCCAGTCCTGAGCAGTTCTTC CASSQAPSPEQFF - - TRBJ2-1 TRBV3-1
TGCAGTGCTAGTATTTTGGGGGCTGGGATGCAGTACTTC CSASILGAGMQYF - - TRBJ2-7 TRBV20-1
TGTGCCACCCGTCCAGCGGGAGCTATGCAAGAGACCCAGTACTTC CATRPAGAMQETQYF few TRBD2 TRBJ2-5 TRBV2
TGTGCCATCAGTGAGTCGATGGGGGCTGGATACGAGCAGTACTTC CAISESMGAGYEQYF - - TRBJ2-7 TRBV10-3
TGTGCCAGCAGCTTAGCTGGGGGCGGAAGCACAGATACGCAGTATTTT CASSLAGGGSTDTQYF - - TRBJ2-3 TRBV7-9
TGTGCCACAACGGATGGGTTGCGAACCTATGGCTACACCTTC CATTDGLRTYGYTF - - TRBJ1-2 TRBV15
TGTGCCACCAGCAGACAGGCCTTCGCTAACTATGGCTACACCTTC CATSRQAFANYGYTF - - TRBJ1-2 TRBV15
TGTGCCAGCAGCTTGGGCGGGGGGGCGACAAATGAGCAGTTCTTC CASSLGGGATNEQFF many TRBD2 TRBJ2-1 TRBV7-2